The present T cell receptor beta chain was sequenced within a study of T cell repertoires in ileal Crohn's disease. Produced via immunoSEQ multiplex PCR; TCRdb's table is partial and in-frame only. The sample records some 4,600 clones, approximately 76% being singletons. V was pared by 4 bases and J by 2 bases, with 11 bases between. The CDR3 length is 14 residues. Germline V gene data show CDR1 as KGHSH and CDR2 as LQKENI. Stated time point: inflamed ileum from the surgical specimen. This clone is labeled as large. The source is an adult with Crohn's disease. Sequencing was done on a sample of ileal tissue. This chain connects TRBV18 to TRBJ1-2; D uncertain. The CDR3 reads CASSHREQNYGYTF. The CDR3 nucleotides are TGTGCCAGCTCACATCGCGAACAGAACTATGGCTACACCTTC.